These T cell receptor beta chains were read from a single sample in a study of cytomegalovirus exposure and HLA in healthy donors. Produced via immunoSEQ multiplex PCR; TCRdb's table is partial and in-frame only. The data show roughly 75,000 clones, approximately 93% seen once. Sequencing input: PBMCs. The receptors originated from a woman under 30 in good health and CMV-seronegative. The CDR3 runs from the conserved cysteine through the conserved F or W. Each record gives: D gene, V gene, J gene, clone size, CDR3 DNA, CDR3 protein. The D gene is left open where the match is weak. Some rows mark clone size as missing; the rest say once, few, many or name a class of expanded clone.

D gene: NA
V gene: TRBV2
J gene: TRBJ2-1
clone size: NA
CDR3 DNA: TGTGCCAGGGGGACTCGGTCCTCCAATGAGCAGTTCTTC
CDR3 protein: CARGTRSSNEQFF

D gene: TRBD2
V gene: TRBV28
J gene: TRBJ2-2
clone size: NA
CDR3 DNA: TGTGCCACGGGACTAGCGGGCACCGGGGAGCTGTTTTTT
CDR3 protein: CATGLAGTGELFF

D gene: NA
V gene: TRBV5-1
J gene: TRBJ2-1
clone size: NA
CDR3 DNA: TGCGCCAGCAGCTTGGCAGGGCAGGGGAACTCCTACAATGAGCAGTTCTTC
CDR3 protein: CASSLAGQGNSYNEQFF

D gene: TRBD2
V gene: TRBV13
J gene: TRBJ2-5
clone size: once
CDR3 DNA: TGTGCCAGCCGCTCCCAGCGGGATCAAGAGACCCAGTACTTC
CDR3 protein: CASRSQRDQETQYF

D gene: NA
V gene: TRBV28
J gene: TRBJ2-3
clone size: NA
CDR3 DNA: TGTGCCAGCAGTTTTGGGCTACGGCCAGATACGCAGTATTTT
CDR3 protein: CASSFGLRPDTQYF

D gene: NA
V gene: TRBV6-1
J gene: TRBJ1-5
clone size: NA
CDR3 DNA: TGTGCCAGCAAGGAAGGGAGACAGGGCAATCAGCCCCAGCATTTT
CDR3 protein: CASKEGRQGNQPQHF

D gene: NA
V gene: TRBV6-6
J gene: TRBJ2-1
clone size: NA
CDR3 DNA: TGTGCCAGCAGAGTCGACAACTACAATGAGCAGTTCTTC
CDR3 protein: CASRVDNYNEQFF

D gene: TRBD1
V gene: TRBV5-1
J gene: TRBJ1-1
clone size: NA
CDR3 DNA: TGCGCCAGCAGCCGAGGGGACAGGACGAACACTGAAGCTTTCTTT
CDR3 protein: CASSRGDRTNTEAFF

D gene: TRBD1
V gene: TRBV7-8
J gene: TRBJ2-1
clone size: NA
CDR3 DNA: TGTGCCAGCAGCTTGGCCGGGACAGGGAGCTCCTACAATGAGCAGTTCTTC
CDR3 protein: CASSLAGTGSSYNEQFF

D gene: NA
V gene: TRBV10-3
J gene: TRBJ1-4
clone size: NA
CDR3 DNA: TGTGCCATCAAGTCGGAGGGGAGTGAAAAACTGTTTTTT
CDR3 protein: CAIKSEGSEKLFF

D gene: TRBD1
V gene: TRBV29-1
J gene: TRBJ2-1
clone size: NA
CDR3 DNA: TGCAGCGCATACAGGGGAAATGAGCAGTTCTTC
CDR3 protein: CSAYRGNEQFF

D gene: TRBD1
V gene: TRBV7-9
J gene: TRBJ2-7
clone size: NA
CDR3 DNA: TGTGCCAGCAGCTTAGGGCAGGGGGCGGGCGAGCAGTACTTC
CDR3 protein: CASSLGQGAGEQYF

D gene: NA
V gene: TRBV15
J gene: TRBJ2-7
clone size: NA
CDR3 DNA: TGTGCCACCAGCCGTATGCGGGGCTACGAGCAGTACTTC
CDR3 protein: CATSRMRGYEQYF

D gene: TRBD2
V gene: TRBV5-1
J gene: TRBJ2-7
clone size: NA
CDR3 DNA: TGCGCCAGCAGCTTGGAGGGAGGGGCCTACGAGCAGTACTTC
CDR3 protein: CASSLEGGAYEQYF

D gene: NA
V gene: TRBV4-1
J gene: TRBJ2-5
clone size: NA
CDR3 DNA: TGCGCCAGCAGCCAAGTATCAGGTCCCGAGACCCAGTACTTC
CDR3 protein: CASSQVSGPETQYF

D gene: NA
V gene: TRBV14
J gene: TRBJ1-1
clone size: NA
CDR3 DNA: TGTGCCAGCAGCCAATACAGTGAGAACACTGAAGCTTTCTTT
CDR3 protein: CASSQYSENTEAFF

D gene: NA
V gene: TRBV4-1
J gene: TRBJ1-1
clone size: once
CDR3 DNA: TGCGCCAGCAGCCAAGGATGGCTGGACATGAACACTGAAGCTTTCTTT
CDR3 protein: CASSQGWLDMNTEAFF

D gene: NA
V gene: TRBV7-2
J gene: TRBJ2-1
clone size: NA
CDR3 DNA: TGTGCCAGCAGCTTAACCGGGTACGATGAGCAGTTCTTC
CDR3 protein: CASSLTGYDEQFF

D gene: TRBD2
V gene: TRBV7-2
J gene: TRBJ2-7
clone size: NA
CDR3 DNA: TGTGCCAGCAGCTCGACTAGCGTCTACGAGCAGTACTTC
CDR3 protein: CASSSTSVYEQYF

D gene: NA
V gene: TRBV10-3
J gene: TRBJ2-7
clone size: NA
CDR3 DNA: TGTGCCATCAGTGCTTGGAGCGCAACTACCTACGAGCAGTACTTC
CDR3 protein: CAISAWSATTYEQYF

D gene: NA
V gene: TRBV7-9
J gene: TRBJ1-1
clone size: NA
CDR3 DNA: TGTGCCAGCAGTTCATTAGGGGGAACGTCAGTGAACACTGAAGCTTTCTTT
CDR3 protein: CASSSLGGTSVNTEAFF

D gene: TRBD2
V gene: TRBV4-1
J gene: TRBJ2-5
clone size: once
CDR3 DNA: TGCGCCAGCAGCCAAACCGCGGGGGATGCCCAGTACTTC
CDR3 protein: CASSQTAGDAQYF

D gene: NA
V gene: TRBV7-3
J gene: TRBJ2-3
clone size: NA
CDR3 DNA: TGTGCCAGCAGCTCCCTAGGCACAGATACGCAGTATTTT
CDR3 protein: CASSSLGTDTQYF

D gene: TRBD1
V gene: TRBV2
J gene: TRBJ2-7
clone size: NA
CDR3 DNA: TGTGCCAGCAGTTCCACCGGGACAGATACCTACGAGCAGTACTTC
CDR3 protein: CASSSTGTDTYEQYF

D gene: NA
V gene: TRBV2
J gene: TRBJ1-5
clone size: once
CDR3 DNA: TGTGCCAGCTTCCCTGGCCGATATAGCAATCAGCCCCAGCATTTT
CDR3 protein: CASFPGRYSNQPQHF

D gene: NA
V gene: TRBV5-1
J gene: TRBJ2-5
clone size: NA
CDR3 DNA: TGCGCCAGCAGCTGGGGCCCGGGGACCCAGTACTTC
CDR3 protein: CASSWGPGTQYF

D gene: TRBD1
V gene: TRBV15
J gene: TRBJ2-2
clone size: NA
CDR3 DNA: TGTGCCACCAGTGGGGACAGGGCGAGCACCGGGGAGCTGTTTTTT
CDR3 protein: CATSGDRASTGELFF

D gene: TRBD2
V gene: TRBV30
J gene: TRBJ2-1
clone size: NA
CDR3 DNA: TGTGCCTGGAGTGTAATTCGGCTAGCGGGAAACAATGAGCAGTTCTTC
CDR3 protein: CAWSVIRLAGNNEQFF

D gene: TRBD1
V gene: TRBV6-1
J gene: TRBJ1-4
clone size: NA
CDR3 DNA: TGTGCCAGCAGGAAGGGACAGGGCGGCGAAAAACTGTTTTTT
CDR3 protein: CASRKGQGGEKLFF

D gene: NA
V gene: TRBV4-1
J gene: TRBJ1-2
clone size: NA
CDR3 DNA: TGCGCCAGCAGCCTCCCGGGATTCTGGTATGGCTACACCTTC
CDR3 protein: CASSLPGFWYGYTF

D gene: NA
V gene: TRBV4-1
J gene: TRBJ1-1
clone size: NA
CDR3 DNA: TGCGCCAGCAGCCAAACAGGGTGGACTGAAGCTTTCTTT
CDR3 protein: CASSQTGWTEAFF

D gene: TRBD1
V gene: TRBV30
J gene: TRBJ2-2
clone size: NA
CDR3 DNA: TGTGCCTGGGACAGGGATGACACCGGGGAGCTGTTTTTT
CDR3 protein: CAWDRDDTGELFF

D gene: TRBD2
V gene: TRBV28
J gene: TRBJ2-3
clone size: NA
CDR3 DNA: TGTGCCAGCAGTTCTCTGACTAGCGGGATTAGCACAGATACGCAGTATTTT
CDR3 protein: CASSSLTSGISTDTQYF

D gene: NA
V gene: TRBV2
J gene: TRBJ2-5
clone size: NA
CDR3 DNA: TGTGCCAGCAGTGGGACAGTCCAAGAGACCCAGTACTTC
CDR3 protein: CASSGTVQETQYF

D gene: NA
V gene: TRBV6-6
J gene: TRBJ1-2
clone size: NA
CDR3 DNA: TGTGCCAGCAGCCTTATCCCAGGGGACGACTATGGCTACACCTTC
CDR3 protein: CASSLIPGDDYGYTF

D gene: TRBD1
V gene: TRBV4-1
J gene: TRBJ1-2
clone size: NA
CDR3 DNA: TGCGCCAGCAGCCAAGTGGAAGTACAGGGGCCGGGCTACACCTTC
CDR3 protein: CASSQVEVQGPGYTF

D gene: TRBD1
V gene: TRBV23-1
J gene: TRBJ1-5
clone size: NA
CDR3 DNA: TGCGCCAGCAGGTCGACAGGGTATAGCAATCAGCCCCAGCATTTT
CDR3 protein: CASRSTGYSNQPQHF

D gene: TRBD1
V gene: TRBV5-6
J gene: TRBJ2-7
clone size: medium-sized
CDR3 DNA: TGTGCCAGCAACCCTTTCTGGGGACAGGGCTACGAGCAGTACTTC
CDR3 protein: CASNPFWGQGYEQYF

D gene: NA
V gene: TRBV5-1
J gene: TRBJ1-6
clone size: NA
CDR3 DNA: TGCGCCAGCAGCTTGGAAGTCGGTTCACCCCTCCACTTT
CDR3 protein: CASSLEVGSPLHF

D gene: TRBD1
V gene: TRBV10-3
J gene: TRBJ1-1
clone size: NA
CDR3 DNA: TGTGCCATCAGCGACAGGGAAGGACTGAACACTGAAGCTTTCTTT
CDR3 protein: CAISDREGLNTEAFF

D gene: NA
V gene: TRBV30
J gene: TRBJ1-2
clone size: NA
CDR3 DNA: TGTGCCCGGAGTTTCAGGGAGGGCTATGGCTACACCTTC
CDR3 protein: CARSFREGYGYTF

D gene: TRBD1
V gene: TRBV30
J gene: TRBJ2-1
clone size: NA
CDR3 DNA: TGTGCCTGGAGCGCCCGGGACAGGGACTACAATGAGCAGTTCTTC
CDR3 protein: CAWSARDRDYNEQFF

D gene: NA
V gene: TRBV5-1
J gene: TRBJ1-5
clone size: NA
CDR3 DNA: TGCGCCAGCAGCCTACAGGGTGGACAGCCCCAGCATTTT
CDR3 protein: CASSLQGGQPQHF

D gene: NA
V gene: TRBV4-3
J gene: TRBJ1-2
clone size: NA
CDR3 DNA: TGCGCCAGCAGCCAAGATGGGCAGTCCTATGGCTACACCTTC
CDR3 protein: CASSQDGQSYGYTF

D gene: NA
V gene: TRBV30
J gene: TRBJ2-5
clone size: NA
CDR3 DNA: TGTGCCTGGAGTCTGGGGCCCAAAGGGACCCAGTACTTC
CDR3 protein: CAWSLGPKGTQYF

D gene: NA
V gene: TRBV7-6
J gene: TRBJ1-1
clone size: NA
CDR3 DNA: TGTGCCAGCAGCTTAGGGGGGGGAGGGAACACTGAAGCTTTCTTT
CDR3 protein: CASSLGGGGNTEAFF

D gene: TRBD2
V gene: TRBV9
J gene: TRBJ2-1
clone size: NA
CDR3 DNA: TGTGCCAGCAGCGTAGTACCTTCCGGCTTTAGCGGGGGGGCCCAGTTCTTC
CDR3 protein: CASSVVPSGFSGGAQFF

D gene: NA
V gene: TRBV2
J gene: TRBJ1-1
clone size: once
CDR3 DNA: TGTGCCGGAGGGACGGAGTTGAACACTGAAGCTTTCTTT
CDR3 protein: CAGGTELNTEAFF

D gene: NA
V gene: TRBV4-1
J gene: TRBJ1-6
clone size: few
CDR3 DNA: TGCGCCAGCAGCCAATCCCGAGATAATTCACCCCTCCACTTT
CDR3 protein: CASSQSRDNSPLHF

D gene: NA
V gene: TRBV2
J gene: TRBJ2-1
clone size: NA
CDR3 DNA: TGTGCCAGCGCGAGGCGAGCGACCGACAATGAGCAGTTCTTC
CDR3 protein: CASARRATDNEQFF

D gene: NA
V gene: TRBV10-1
J gene: TRBJ1-1
clone size: NA
CDR3 DNA: TGCGCCAGCAGTGAGTCCGCCAGTGGGCACACTGAAGCTTTCTTT
CDR3 protein: CASSESASGHTEAFF

D gene: NA
V gene: TRBV7-9
J gene: TRBJ2-3
clone size: NA
CDR3 DNA: TGTGCCAGCAGCGATAAACAGGGGACTTACACAGATACGCAGTATTTT
CDR3 protein: CASSDKQGTYTDTQYF

D gene: NA
V gene: TRBV4-3
J gene: TRBJ1-6
clone size: NA
CDR3 DNA: TGCGCCAGCAGCCAAGTTGCAGGGGATTCACCCCTCCACTTT
CDR3 protein: CASSQVAGDSPLHF

D gene: NA
V gene: TRBV7-6
J gene: TRBJ2-2
clone size: NA
CDR3 DNA: TGTGCCAGCAGCTTAGCAGGGGCGGGATCCGGGGAGCTGTTTTTT
CDR3 protein: CASSLAGAGSGELFF

D gene: TRBD1
V gene: TRBV5-1
J gene: TRBJ2-2
clone size: NA
CDR3 DNA: TGCGCCAGCAGCTCAAATCCGGGACAGGGGGCCGGGGAGCTGTTTTTT
CDR3 protein: CASSSNPGQGAGELFF

D gene: NA
V gene: TRBV5-3
J gene: TRBJ2-1
clone size: NA
CDR3 DNA: TGTGCCAGAAGCCAACCCGTGTATCATGGAGGGGCCCCGCAGTTCTTC
CDR3 protein: CARSQPVYHGGAPQFF

D gene: TRBD1
V gene: TRBV6-1
J gene: TRBJ1-1
clone size: NA
CDR3 DNA: TGTGCCAGCAGTGAAGAAGGGACAGGGAACACTGAAGCTTTCTTT
CDR3 protein: CASSEEGTGNTEAFF

D gene: NA
V gene: TRBV4-1
J gene: TRBJ1-5
clone size: NA
CDR3 DNA: TGCGCCAGCAGCCAAGGCGGGGGGCGAGAACAGCCCCAGCATTTT
CDR3 protein: CASSQGGGREQPQHF

D gene: TRBD1
V gene: TRBV27
J gene: TRBJ2-3
clone size: NA
CDR3 DNA: TGTGCCAGCAGTCCGGGACAGGGTCTTTCTTATACGCAGTATTTT
CDR3 protein: CASSPGQGLSYTQYF